This T cell receptor (beta chain) was recorded in a study of T cell changes during pregnancy in multiple sclerosis. Germline-derived CDR1 and CDR2 are MNHEY and SMNVEV (reference sequence). Trimming took 2 bases from V and 6 from J; bases not matched to a gene: 8. This CDR3 has 15 amino acids. Sequencing used immunoSEQ multiplex PCR; TCRdb keeps in-frame clones, though not all of them. The data show around 59,000 clones, with roughly 92% seen just once and 0.85% to 1% held by the top ten. V is TRBV27 and J is TRBJ2-7; TRBD2 aligns across 9 bases. The sequence was collected from a female donor with multiple sclerosis, enrolled in a pregnancy study. This material consisted of peripheral blood, taken in the first trimester of pregnancy. In nucleotides, the CDR3 is TGTGCCAGCAGTTTAGTCTCTAGCGGGGCTGGCGAGCAGTACTTC. This sequence encodes CASSLVSSGAGEQYF.